The text below deals with one T cell receptor beta chain. As yet, its antigen is unknown. The entry originates in a study of blood T cells in healthy people across ages. Findings and caveats of the study: Both higher diversity and more naive CD4+ cells marked long-lived donors when set against aged donors.

Researchers collected roughly 9.8 milliliters of peripheral blood from every single donor. The length of the CDR3 is 14 residues. Between the trimmed V and J ends, which lost 5 bases and 0 bases, there was a span of 7 bases. Germline lookup yields CDR1 MDHEN and CDR2 SYDVKM. A sample-barcoded 5' primer and a J-beta primer mix were used in a second PCR of roughly 6 to 12 cycles. TCRdb re-analysed the 5' RACE reads in MiXCR, keeping a single row per CDR3 protein. The data contain approximately 800,000 distinct CDR3 sequences, around 25% of them singletons. These data also formed part of another study, on T cells of mothers and their children. That publication notes: The M1S primer of the second PCR added sample barcodes and 2-4 random nucleotides.

The gene calls are TRBV28 and TRBJ2-2; D unresolved. The receptor was derived from a boy aged 5-17 years in good health. The source material was blood. CDR3 DNA sequence: TGTGCCAGCAGTCCTCTTACGAACACCGGGGAGCTGTTTTTT. Its protein product is CASSPLTNTGELFF.